Sequencing of this TCR beta chain was carried out in a study of T-cell reconstitution after alpha-beta-depleted transplantation in children. Whole-study results and caveats: Several hundred expanded graft clones reportedly supplied alpha-beta T cells about two months after transplant.

Germline CDR1 and CDR2: DFQATT and SNEGSKA (reference sequence). The CDR3 has 11 residues. V shed 3 bases and J shed 9 bases, with 12 bases lying between them. This clonotype came up a few times. Its antigen remains unknown. The authors prepared the TCRbeta library with unique molecular identifiers. TCRdb itself ran the PCR reads through MiXCR, one entry per CDR3 protein. Here the sample spans about 580,000 distinct CDR3 sequences, 23% being singletons. The V gene is TRBV20-1, the J gene TRBJ2-7, with D tentatively TRBD1 (5 bases). This TCR came from a boy under three years old who had a stem cell transplant for acute myeloid leukemia, so the T cells may come from the graft donor. Sequencing was performed on PBMCs, mostly from graft donor cells, taken 360 days after TCRalphabeta/CD19-depleted stem cell transplant. The CDR3 DNA sequence: TGCAGTGCTAGGTGGGGCAGTAGGCAGTACTTC. Translated: CSARWGSRQYF.